This TCR beta chain derives from a study of T cell repertoires in cytomegalovirus infection. About the research overall: Matching HLA type, along with CMV infection, was indicated by public TCR beta signatures. Study results and limitations: The ex vivo response was dominated by HLA-C-restricted CMV-specific TCR beta clonotypes. Public TCR beta family frequency separated CMV-and-HLA carriers, including in an independent cohort.

Each CDR3 protein gets one entry after TCRdb re-called the reads with MiXCR. The table includes roughly 140,000 distinct CDR3 sequences, around 24% detected once. In the case of this clonotype: The antigen is not known.

This TCR came from a human donor in good health (CMV status not recorded). Some clones in this sample may be carry-over from other donors' samples. Material for sequencing was PBMCs.

CDR3 amino acids: CSVLARDGEKLFF. CDR3 nucleotide sequence: TGCAGCGTTTTAGCCAGGGATGGGGAAAAACTGTTTTTT. The chain is built from TRBV29-1 and TRBJ1-4, with D perhaps TRBD1 (5 bases). V shed 5 bases and J shed 8 bases, with 15 bases lying between them. The CDR3 totals 13 residues. Per germline, CDR1 SQVTM and CDR2 ANQGSEA.